Below, 14 T cell receptor beta chains from the same sample are listed, as sequenced in a study of T cells in Graves' hyperthyroidism and ophthalmopathy. RNA transcripts were the template for amplifying TCR beta CDR3 regions. The HTBI primer set served for first-round RT-PCR of the TCR CDR3. A single record per CDR3 protein comes from TCRdb applying MiXCR to the multiplex PCR reads. The sample contains about 270,000 distinct CDR3 sequences, approximately 25% of which appear only once. Sequencing was done on a sample of blood. The receptors originated from a woman aged 40 to 50 with Graves' ophthalmopathy.

There are many counts of this clonotype. Possible read error: a much larger clone is one base away. The gene calls are TRBV4-1 and TRBJ1-1; a weak D match, TRBD1 (5 bases). In germline, CDR1 is MGHRA, CDR2 YSYEKL. This CDR3 contains 13 residues. V was shortened by 2 bases and J by 1 base, with 5 bases between the two germline ends. The DNA of the CDR3 is TGCGCCAGCAGCCAAAGGGGGAACACTGAAGCTTTCTTT. This gives the protein CASSQRGNTEAFF.

This clonotype was observed at least ten times. The V and J genes are TRBV18 and TRBJ1-2, with 7 bases identical to TRBD1. Trimming took 2 bases from V and 6 from J; bases not matched to a gene: 9. The CDR3 sequence is 15 residues long. Germline lookup yields CDR1 KGHSH and CDR2 LQKENI. CDR3 sequence (DNA): TGTGCCAGCTCACCAATTCCTACAGGGGTGGATGGCTACACCTTC. Protein product: CASSPIPTGVDGYTF.

This clonotype was counted many times. The V gene is TRBV28, the J gene TRBJ1-4; D is ambiguous. There are 11 residues in the CDR3. V lost 1 base and J 8 bases, leaving 2 bases between the germline ends. Germline values: CDR1 MDHEN, CDR2 SYDVKM. The CDR3 sequence is CASSLLEKLFF. The CDR3 coding sequence is TGTGCCAGCAGTTTATTGGAAAAACTGTTTTTT.

This clonotype was counted many times. J is TRBJ2-2 and V is TRBV6-5, with 9 bases identical to TRBD1. Germline trimming cut 7 bases from V and 5 bases from J; bases unmatched to any gene: 5. Per the germline V gene, CDR1 is MNHEY and CDR2 is SVGAGI. CDR3 length: 14 residues. Here the CDR3 reads CASTRTGETGELFF. The CDR3 coding sequence is TGTGCCAGCACACGGACAGGGGAAACCGGGGAGCTGTTTTTT.

At least ten counts were recorded for this clonotype. This chain joins TRBV7-8 and TRBJ1-1, with unresolved D. The CDR3 has 14 amino acids. V shed 1 base and J shed 1 base, with 7 bases lying between them. Germline values: CDR1 SGHVS, CDR2 FQNEAQ. The DNA of the CDR3 is TGTGCCAGCAGCTTAGTTGCCGGGAACACTGAAGCTTTCTTT. As protein: CASSLVAGNTEAFF.

This clonotype was seen many times. This rearrangement joins TRBV6-2 or TRBV6-3 to TRBJ2-7; D may be TRBD2 (6 bases). Germline CDR1 and CDR2: MNHEY and SVGEGT. The V end was cut by 7 bases, the J end by 0 bases, with 16 bases between. The CDR3 is made up of 15 amino acids. The CDR3 is CASMPPGTSSYEQYF. The CDR3 DNA sequence: TGTGCCAGCATGCCTCCCGGGACTTCCTCCTACGAGCAGTACTTC.

In this sample, this clonotype turned up many times. The chain couples TRBV24-1 to TRBJ2-7; possibly TRBD2 for D (6 bases). The CDR3 runs to 14 residues. In germline, CDR1 is KGHDR, CDR2 SFDVKD. V lost 9 bases to trimming and J lost 2 bases, with 16 bases between them. CDR3 nucleotide sequence: TGTGCCACCTCTGGTGGAGGGAATCCCTACGAGCAGTACTTC. Its protein product is CATSGGGNPYEQYF.

This clonotype appeared many times. The chain couples TRBV24-1 to TRBJ2-5, with D perhaps assigned TRBD1 or TRBD2 (5 bases each). The CDR3 contains 15 residues. V was shortened by 1 base and J by 4 bases, with 12 bases between the two germline ends. Germline loops: CDR1 KGHDR, CDR2 SFDVKD. DNA of the CDR3: TGTGCCACCAGTGATTTCGGTGGGGCGGGAGAGACCCAGTACTTC. It translates to CATSDFGGAGETQYF.

Ten or more counts support this clonotype. The chain combines TRBV6-1 with TRBJ2-6, with 9 positions matching TRBD1. V gave up 0 bases and J gave up 3 bases; unmatched junction bases: 9. CDR3 length equals 19 residues. The germline CDR1 and CDR2 sequences are MNHNS and SASEGT. The CDR3 spells CASSEARDRGFFGANVLTF. The CDR3 nucleotides read TGTGCCAGCAGTGAAGCGCGCGACAGGGGGTTCTTTGGGGCCAACGTCCTGACTTTC.

The sample holds many counts of this clonotype. CDR3 loop: CASSLSGGTEAFF. CDR3 nucleotides: TGTGCCAGCAGTTTGAGCGGGGGGACTGAAGCTTTCTTT. The chain employs TRBV28 and TRBJ1-1, with a weak D call TRBD1 (5 bases). The germline gives CDR1 MDHEN, CDR2 SYDVKM. The CDR3 is 13 residues long. Trimming stripped 3 bases from V and 5 bases from J, with 10 bases between.

The chain couples TRBV6-2 or TRBV6-3 to TRBJ2-5; D tentatively reads TRBD1 or TRBD2 (5 bases each). The ends were cut back, 6 bases at V and 2 bases at J, with 16 bases in the middle. Germline CDR1 MNHEY, CDR2 SVGEGT. This CDR3 region has 15 residues. The DNA of the CDR3 is TGTGCCAGCAGACCCGACGGGACGGGTCAAGAGACCCAGTACTTC. Its translation: CASRPDGTGQETQYF.

At least ten counts were recorded for this clonotype. The chain combines TRBV9 with TRBJ1-2; D call uncertain. The CDR3 sequence is 15 residues long. V was shortened by 0 bases and J by 1 base, with 10 bases between the two germline ends. Per the germline V gene, CDR1 is SGDLS and CDR2 is YYNGEE. CDR3 nucleotides: TGTGCCAGCAGCGTAGATTACCACCTTAACTATGGCTACACCTTC. It encodes CASSVDYHLNYGYTF. Variable domain in full (rest from reference TRBV9 and TRBJ1-2): DSGVTQTPKHLITATGQRVTLRCSPRSGDLSVYWYQQSLDQGLQFLIQYYNGEERAKGNILERFSAQQFPDLHSELNLSSLELGDSALYFCASSVDYHLNYGYTFGSGTRLTVV.

The chain uses TRBV18 and TRBJ1-5; D uncertain. V gave up 0 bases and J gave up 4 bases, with 10 bases separating them. Germline CDR1 and CDR2: KGHSH and LQKENI. The CDR3 consists of 15 residues. The CDR3 protein is CASSPPNSDNQPQHF. DNA of the CDR3: TGTGCCAGCTCACCACCGAACAGCGATAATCAGCCCCAGCATTTT.

As regards this clonotype: A read error may explain this, as a much larger clone is one base away. The chain links TRBV5-1 to TRBJ2-2; 9 bases are shared with TRBD2. The germline CDR1 and CDR2 sequences are SGHRS and YFSETQ. Losses at the gene ends were 4 bases for V and 7 bases for J; bases not matched to a gene: 14. The CDR3 is made up of 17 amino acids. CDR3 bases: TGCGCCAGCAGCCACCCGCGAGCGGGAGGAGACAGCGGGGAGCTGTTTTTT. It translates to CASSHPRAGGDSGELFF.